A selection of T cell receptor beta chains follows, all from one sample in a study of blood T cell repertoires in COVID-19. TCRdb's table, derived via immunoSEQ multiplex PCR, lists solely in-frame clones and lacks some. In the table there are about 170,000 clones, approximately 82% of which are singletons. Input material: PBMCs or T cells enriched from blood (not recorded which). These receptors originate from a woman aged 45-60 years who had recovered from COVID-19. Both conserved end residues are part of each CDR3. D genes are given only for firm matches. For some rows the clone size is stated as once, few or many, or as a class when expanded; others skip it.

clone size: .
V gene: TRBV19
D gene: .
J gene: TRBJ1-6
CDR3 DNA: TGTGCCAGTAGGCAGGAGCGGGGGACGGATTCACCCCTCCACTTT
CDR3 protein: CASRQERGTDSPLHF

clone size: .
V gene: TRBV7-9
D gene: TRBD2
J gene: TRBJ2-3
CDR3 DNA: TGTGCCACCCGACTAGCGGGAGGAGATACGCAGTATTTT
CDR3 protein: CATRLAGGDTQYF

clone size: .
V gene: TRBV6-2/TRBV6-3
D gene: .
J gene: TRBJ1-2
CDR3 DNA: TGTGCCAGCAGTGTCGGGGTAAGCGCTGGCTACACCTTC
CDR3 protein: CASSVGVSAGYTF

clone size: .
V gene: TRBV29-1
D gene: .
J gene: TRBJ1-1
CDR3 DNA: TGCAGCGGTCAGGGTGATTGGACTGAAGCTTTCTTT
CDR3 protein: CSGQGDWTEAFF

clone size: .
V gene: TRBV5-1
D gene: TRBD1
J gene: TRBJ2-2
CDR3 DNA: TGCGCCAGCCGCACCGGGACAGGGGACACCGGGGAGCTGTTTTTT
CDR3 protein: CASRTGTGDTGELFF

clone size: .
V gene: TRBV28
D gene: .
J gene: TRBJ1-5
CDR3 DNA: TGTGCCAGCAAAACAGGGTGGCCCAATCAGCCCCAGCATTTT
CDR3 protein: CASKTGWPNQPQHF

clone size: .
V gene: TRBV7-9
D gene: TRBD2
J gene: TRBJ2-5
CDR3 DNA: TGTGCGTCGCGGTCAAGCGGGGGATCGGAGACCCAGTACTTC
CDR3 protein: CASRSSGGSETQYF

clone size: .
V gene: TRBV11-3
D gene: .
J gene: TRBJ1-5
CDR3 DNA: TGTGCCAGCAACACGAGCAATCAGCCCCAGCATTTT
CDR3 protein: CASNTSNQPQHF

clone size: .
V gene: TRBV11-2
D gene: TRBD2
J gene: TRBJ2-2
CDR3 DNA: TGTGCCAGCAGCCCCGGGACTAGCGGGAGGGCCTCCGGGGAGCTGTTTTTT
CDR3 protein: CASSPGTSGRASGELFF

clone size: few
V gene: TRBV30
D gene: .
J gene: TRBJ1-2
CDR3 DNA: TGTGCCTGGAGTGGCCCGCAGGGCTACACCTTC
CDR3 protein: CAWSGPQGYTF

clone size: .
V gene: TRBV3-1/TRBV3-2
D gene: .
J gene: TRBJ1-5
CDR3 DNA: TGTGCCAGCAGCCAAGACGGCAGGGTCGGTCAGCCCCAGCATTTT
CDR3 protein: CASSQDGRVGQPQHF

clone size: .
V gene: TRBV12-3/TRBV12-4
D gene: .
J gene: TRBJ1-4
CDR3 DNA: TGTGCCAGCAGAGGGGTTAATGAAAAACTGTTTTTT
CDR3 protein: CASRGVNEKLFF

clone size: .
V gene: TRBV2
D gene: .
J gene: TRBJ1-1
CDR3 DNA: TGTGCCAGCAGTGAAAGGTTGCGGGGCGCGAACACTGAAGCTTTCTTT
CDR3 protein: CASSERLRGANTEAFF

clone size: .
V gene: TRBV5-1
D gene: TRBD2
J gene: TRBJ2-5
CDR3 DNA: TGCGCCAGCAGCTTCGGGGGAGGGCAAGAGACCCAGTACTTC
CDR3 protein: CASSFGGGQETQYF

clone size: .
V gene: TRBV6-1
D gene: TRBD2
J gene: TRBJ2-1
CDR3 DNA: TGTGCCAGCAGTGAATGGGGCGGGGGCTACAATGAGCAGTTCTTC
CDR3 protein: CASSEWGGGYNEQFF